Sequencing of this T cell receptor beta chain was carried out in a study of blood T cell repertoires in COVID-19. Study at large: Specimens from acute and convalescent COVID-19 originated in the United States, Italy and Spain. PBMCs, B-cell-depleted T cells, or T cells provided the cDNA or gDNA that made up the material.

This CDR3 spans 14 amino acids. V lost 5 bases and J lost 5, with 15 bases in between. The germline V gene encodes CDR1 SGHTA and CDR2 FQGTGA. As originally analysed: Amplification of reference gene primers provided the estimated nucleated cell counts. The method was immunoSEQ multiplex PCR; TCRdb's version includes in-frame clones alone and lacks a portion of them. V and J calls and clone size come straight from that table; D and trimming were deduced from the DNA. This table holds around 80,000 clones, 75% to 95% found once. Sequences were obtained from peripheral blood. The chain is built from TRBV7-3 and TRBJ2-5; a weak D match, TRBD1 (6 bases). The clonotype comes from a woman aged 80 or older with acute or convalescent COVID-19. The CDR3 nucleotides read TGTGCCAGCAGCAGGGACAATAGGAGGGAGACCCAGTACTTC. It specifies CASSRDNRRETQYF.